This T cell receptor (beta chain) was captured in a study of CD8 T cells in Susac syndrome. Regarding the study as a whole: An acknowledgment was made by the study that its TCR sequencing and HLA analysis involved relatively few individuals.

Turning to this clonotype: Its antigen remains unidentified.

A quantity of roughly 0.5 to 1 ug RNA underwent reverse transcription using random hexamers. Across 54 Vbeta and 13 Jbeta, immunoSEQ multiplex PCR amplified TCR beta CDR3. TCRdb independently ran MiXCR on the immunoSEQ multiplex PCR reads; one entry per CDR3 protein. The sample lists about 300,000 distinct CDR3 sequences; 70% to 90% were seen once. CDR1 and CDR2 from the germline V gene are DFQATT and SNEGSKA (reference sequence). After removal of 3 bases from V and 1 base from J, the junction contained 5 bases not matched to a gene. CDR3 size: 14 residues. Negative isolation yielded CD4+ and CD8+ T cells, and FACS enriched TEMRA cells.

The sequenced material came from CD8+ T cells from PBMCs. The receptor was derived from a human donor with multiple sclerosis. The genes are TRBV20-1 and TRBJ1-2; 7 bases line up with TRBD1. CDR3 DNA: TGCAGTGCTAGTCGGGACAGCTTTAACTATGGCTACACCTTC. Translated, it gives CSASRDSFNYGYTF.